The present T cell receptor beta chain was sequenced within a study of blood T cell repertoires in COVID-19. Whole-study context: There were acute and convalescent COVID-19 samples, and they came from the United States, Italy and Spain. PBMCs, B-cell-depleted T cells, or T cells provided the cDNA or gDNA that made up the material.

V lost 6 bases to trimming and J lost 8 bases, with 10 bases between them. Germline V gene sequence: CDR1 MNHEY, CDR2 SVGAGI. CDR3 size: 12 residues. The protocol was immunoSEQ multiplex PCR, while the TCRdb copy is restricted to in-frame clones and leaves out a portion. The sample has 55,000 to 70,000 clones; about 89% are singletons. Sample: peripheral blood. The chain is built from TRBV6-5 and TRBJ1-4, with a weak D call TRBD1 (5 bases). The receptor was derived from a man in his sixties with active or convalescent COVID-19. The CDR3 nucleotides are TGTGCCAGCAGGCGGGACCAGGAAAAACTGTTTTTT. Translating gives CASRRDQEKLFF.